One T cell receptor beta chain is described in this entry. Its antigen is not known. One entry per CDR3 protein, called by TCRdb with MiXCR from the reads. The repertoire holds nearly 700,000 distinct CDR3 sequences, with around 32% as singletons. The sample originates from a study of T cell repertoires in cytomegalovirus infection. Study overall: It was recently identified HLA-C-restricted and well-studied HLA-B-restricted CMV epitopes that the study used. Both a matching HLA type and CMV infection were indicated by public TCR beta signatures. Points from the study as a whole: Cumulative public TCR beta family frequency identified carriers of CMV plus the relevant HLA. HLA-C-restricted CMV-specific TCR beta clonotypes were dominant in the ex vivo response.

The trim removed 4 bases at V and 2 bases at J, leaving 2 bases unmatched. This CDR3 region has 16 residues. Germline CDR1 ENHRY, CDR2 SYGVKD. The receptor's source is a human donor in good health (CMV status not recorded). Some clones in this sample may be carry-over from other donors' samples. The sequencing here drew on cultured PBMCs, taken from culture after CMV antigen stimulation. This rearrangement joins TRBV10-3 to TRBJ2-2; 12 bases match TRBD2. The CDR3 protein is CAISGGLAGNTGELFF. For the CDR3, the DNA is TGTGCCATCAGTGGGGGACTAGCGGGTAACACCGGGGAGCTGTTTTTT.